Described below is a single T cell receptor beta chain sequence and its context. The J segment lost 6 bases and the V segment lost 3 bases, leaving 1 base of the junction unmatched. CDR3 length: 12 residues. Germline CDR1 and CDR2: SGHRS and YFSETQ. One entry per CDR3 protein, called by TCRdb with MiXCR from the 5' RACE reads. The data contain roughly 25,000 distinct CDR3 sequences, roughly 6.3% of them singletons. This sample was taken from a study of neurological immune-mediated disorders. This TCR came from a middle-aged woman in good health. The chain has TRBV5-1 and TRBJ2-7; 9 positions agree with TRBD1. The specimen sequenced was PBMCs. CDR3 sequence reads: CASSSTGGEQYF. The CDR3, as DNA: TGCGCCAGCAGCTCGACAGGGGGCGAGCAGTACTTC.